This is a list of T cell receptor beta chains from one sample in a study of long-term antiretroviral therapy in people with HIV. The method was immunoSEQ multiplex PCR; TCRdb's version includes in-frame clones alone and lacks a portion of them. The sample records 30,000 to 40,000 clones, around 75% being singletons. Sample: unsorted PBMCs, taken 1.9 years after starting antiretroviral therapy. The source is a man between 18 and 29 years old with HIV. Both conserved end residues are part of each CDR3. Fields, in order: D gene, V gene, J gene, clone size, CDR3 DNA, CDR3 protein. A D gene is named only where the DNA matches it firmly. Clone size, where shown, is once, few, many, or a class for clones that have expanded.

D: -; V: TRBV6-1; J: TRBJ2-5; size: -; DNA: TGTGCCAGCCTCGAGGGTTACCAAGAGACCCAGTACTTC; CDR3: CASLEGYQETQYF
D: -; V: TRBV2; J: TRBJ1-6; size: -; DNA: TGTGCCAGCGCAAGGGTCACGGGCTCCTATAATTCACCCCTCCACTTT; CDR3: CASARVTGSYNSPLHF
D: -; V: TRBV4-1; J: TRBJ2-2; size: -; DNA: TGCGCCAGCAGCCAGCCTAGGAGGGTCACCGGGGAGCTGTTTTTT; CDR3: CASSQPRRVTGELFF
D: -; V: TRBV7-8; J: TRBJ2-1; size: -; DNA: TGTGCCGGAAGGGGAAATGAGCAGTTCTTC; CDR3: CAGRGNEQFF
D: -; V: TRBV7-9; J: TRBJ1-2; size: -; DNA: TGTGCCAGCAGCTTGGTTGGCTACACCTTC; CDR3: CASSLVGYTF
D: -; V: TRBV28; J: TRBJ1-5; size: -; DNA: TGTGCCAGCAGTTTAGGGGGCCCGATCTTCCAGCCCCAGCATTTT; CDR3: CASSLGGPIFQPQHF
D: -; V: TRBV29-1; J: TRBJ1-1; size: -; DNA: TGCAGCGTTGAAGATTTGGGAGAACAGAGAACTGAAGCTTTCTTT; CDR3: CSVEDLGEQRTEAFF
D: TRBD1; V: TRBV18; J: TRBJ2-1; size: -; DNA: TGTGCCAGCTCACCTGGGACAGGGTTGAGGGGTGAGCAGTTCTTC; CDR3: CASSPGTGLRGEQFF
D: -; V: TRBV2; J: TRBJ1-6; size: few; DNA: TGTGCCAGCAGTGTAGATAATTCACCCCTCCACTTT; CDR3: CASSVDNSPLHF
D: -; V: TRBV27; J: TRBJ1-6; size: few; DNA: TGTGCCAGCAAACCGGGGACCGCGGGTTCCTATAATTCACCCCTCCACTTT; CDR3: CASKPGTAGSYNSPLHF
D: -; V: TRBV5-4; J: TRBJ2-2; size: -; DNA: TGTGCCAGCAGCTTGGGCAGCACCGGGGAGCTGTTTTTT; CDR3: CASSLGSTGELFF
D: TRBD1; V: TRBV6-1; J: TRBJ2-5; size: -; DNA: TGTGCCAGCAGTGAAGCCGGAGGGACAGGGAAAGAGACCCAGTACTTC; CDR3: CASSEAGGTGKETQYF
D: -; V: TRBV5-4; J: TRBJ2-5; size: few; DNA: TGTGCCAGCAGCTTGGTGGACAGCCAAGAGACCCAGTACTTC; CDR3: CASSLVDSQETQYF
D: -; V: TRBV29-1; J: TRBJ1-1; size: once; DNA: TGCAGCGTATTGGGTGGGGGAGACGAAGCTTTCTTT; CDR3: CSVLGGGDEAFF
D: TRBD2; V: TRBV9; J: TRBJ2-7; size: -; DNA: TGTGCCAGCAGCGTAGCCCCCGGGGGGGAGCAGTACTTC; CDR3: CASSVAPGGEQYF
D: -; V: TRBV11-3; J: TRBJ2-5; size: -; DNA: TGTGCCAGCAGCTTAGACTATCAAGAGACCCAGTACTTC; CDR3: CASSLDYQETQYF
D: -; V: TRBV7-2; J: TRBJ1-5; size: few; DNA: TGTGCCAGCAGCCGTGAAGGTCAGCCCCAGCATTTT; CDR3: CASSREGQPQHF
D: -; V: TRBV27; J: TRBJ2-7; size: -; DNA: TGTGCCAGCAGTTTATGGGGAACTGGGTACGAGCAGTACTTC; CDR3: CASSLWGTGYEQYF
D: -; V: TRBV27; J: TRBJ2-7; size: -; DNA: TGTGCCAGCAGTTTCGGAGGGTTCCCCTACGAGCAGTACTTC; CDR3: CASSFGGFPYEQYF
D: -; V: TRBV7-3; J: TRBJ2-5; size: -; DNA: TGTGCCAGCAGCGCAACAGGGTTGGAGACCCAGTACTTC; CDR3: CASSATGLETQYF